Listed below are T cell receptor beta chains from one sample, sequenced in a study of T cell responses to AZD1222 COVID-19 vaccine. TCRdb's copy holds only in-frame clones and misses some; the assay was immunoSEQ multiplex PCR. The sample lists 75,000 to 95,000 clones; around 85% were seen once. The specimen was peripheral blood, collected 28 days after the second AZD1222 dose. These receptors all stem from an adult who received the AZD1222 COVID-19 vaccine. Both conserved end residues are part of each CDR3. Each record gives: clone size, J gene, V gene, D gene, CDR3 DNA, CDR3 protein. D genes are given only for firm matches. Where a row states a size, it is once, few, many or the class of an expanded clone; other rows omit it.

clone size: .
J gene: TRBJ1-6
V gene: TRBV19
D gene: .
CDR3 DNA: TGTGCCAGCCGCCCGGCAACGGGCTCCGGTTCACCCCTCCACTTT
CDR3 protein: CASRPATGSGSPLHF

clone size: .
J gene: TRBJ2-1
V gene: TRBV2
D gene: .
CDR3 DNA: TGTGCCAGCAGCCCTACCCGGGGACTTCACAATGAGCAGTTCTTC
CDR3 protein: CASSPTRGLHNEQFF

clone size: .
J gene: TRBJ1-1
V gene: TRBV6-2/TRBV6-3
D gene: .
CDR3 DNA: TGTGCCAGCAGTAAGGCTTCCACGGGGAACACTGAAGCTTTCTTT
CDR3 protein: CASSKASTGNTEAFF

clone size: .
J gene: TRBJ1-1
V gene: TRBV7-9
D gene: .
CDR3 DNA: TGTGCCAGCAGCATACAGGGAGGTCGAGGGACTGAAGCTTTCTTT
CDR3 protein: CASSIQGGRGTEAFF

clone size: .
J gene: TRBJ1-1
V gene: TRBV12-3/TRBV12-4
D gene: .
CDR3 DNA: TGTGCCAGCACCCAACTCGGCACTGAAGCTTTCTTT
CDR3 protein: CASTQLGTEAFF

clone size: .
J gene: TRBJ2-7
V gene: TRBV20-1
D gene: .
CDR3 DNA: TGCAGTGCTAGCCCACAGGTCGAGCAGTACTTC
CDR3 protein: CSASPQVEQYF

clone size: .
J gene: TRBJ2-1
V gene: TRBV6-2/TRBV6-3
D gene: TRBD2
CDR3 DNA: TGTGCCAGCAGTTACCCCTCACTAGCGGGAGATGAGCAGTTCTTC
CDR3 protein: CASSYPSLAGDEQFF

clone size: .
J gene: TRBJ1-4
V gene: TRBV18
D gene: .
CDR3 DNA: TGTGCCAGCTCACCACCAACTAATGAAAAACTGTTTTTT
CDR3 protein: CASSPPTNEKLFF

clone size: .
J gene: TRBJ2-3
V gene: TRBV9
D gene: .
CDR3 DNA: TGTGCCAGCAGCCCCGGTGGGGGCTATAGCACAGATACGCAGTATTTT
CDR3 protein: CASSPGGGYSTDTQYF

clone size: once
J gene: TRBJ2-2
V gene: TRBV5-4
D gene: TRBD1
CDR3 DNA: TGTGCCAGCAGCTTAAAGGGACCGACAGGGGGTAGCCTGGAGCTGTTTTTT
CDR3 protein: CASSLKGPTGGSLELFF

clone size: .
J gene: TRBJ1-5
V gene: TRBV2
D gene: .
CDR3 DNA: TGTGCCAGCAGCGACCAAACCCTTAGCAATCAGCCCCAGCATTTT
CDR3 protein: CASSDQTLSNQPQHF

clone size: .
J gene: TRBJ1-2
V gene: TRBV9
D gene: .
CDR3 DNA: TGTGCCAGCAGCAGGTCCTATGGCTACACCTTC
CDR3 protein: CASSRSYGYTF

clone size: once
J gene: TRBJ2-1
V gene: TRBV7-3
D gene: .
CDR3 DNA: TGTGCCAGCAGCTTAGCGGGAAGGGGCTACAATGAGCAGTTCTTC
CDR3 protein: CASSLAGRGYNEQFF

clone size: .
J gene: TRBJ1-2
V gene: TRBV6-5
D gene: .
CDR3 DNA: TGTGCCAGCAGACGCACAGGGAACTATGGCTACACCTTC
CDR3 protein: CASRRTGNYGYTF

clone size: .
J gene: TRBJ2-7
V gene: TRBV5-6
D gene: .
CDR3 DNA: TGTGCCAGCAGCTTTGGACACGAGCAGTACTTC
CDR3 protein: CASSFGHEQYF

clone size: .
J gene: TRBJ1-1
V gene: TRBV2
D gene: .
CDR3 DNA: TGTGCCAGCAAGCCCCGGACAGAGAACACTGAAGCTTTCTTT
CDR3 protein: CASKPRTENTEAFF

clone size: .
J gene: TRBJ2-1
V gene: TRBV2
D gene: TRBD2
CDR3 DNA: TGTGCCAGCAGTTCCACTAGCGGGGAACACACCAATGAGCAGTTCTTC
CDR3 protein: CASSSTSGEHTNEQFF

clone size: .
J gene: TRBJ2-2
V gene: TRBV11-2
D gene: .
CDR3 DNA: TGTGCCAGCAGCTTACGCAGCGCCGGGGAGCTGTTTTTT
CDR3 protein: CASSLRSAGELFF

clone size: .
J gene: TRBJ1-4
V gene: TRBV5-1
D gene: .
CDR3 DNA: TGCGCCAGCAGAGGTGCCCCTAATGAAAAACTGTTTTTT
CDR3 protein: CASRGAPNEKLFF

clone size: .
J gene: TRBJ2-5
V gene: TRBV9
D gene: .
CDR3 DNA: TGTGCCAGCAGCGCCCCCTTGGGGGGCGATAGCCAAGAGACCCAGTACTTC
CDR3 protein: CASSAPLGGDSQETQYF

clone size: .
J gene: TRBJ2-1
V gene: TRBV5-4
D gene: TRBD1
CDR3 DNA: TGTGCCAGCAGCTCCGGGACAGGGGAGCATGAGCAGTTCTTC
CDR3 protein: CASSSGTGEHEQFF

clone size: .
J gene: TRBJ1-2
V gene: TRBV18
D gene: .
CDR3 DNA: TGTGCCAGCTCACCATCCCCGGGTGAGGGCTACACCTTC
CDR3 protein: CASSPSPGEGYTF

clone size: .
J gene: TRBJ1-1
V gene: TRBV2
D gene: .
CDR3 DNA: TGTGCCAGCAGGACCCGACAGAGTAACACTGAAGCTTTCTTT
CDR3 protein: CASRTRQSNTEAFF

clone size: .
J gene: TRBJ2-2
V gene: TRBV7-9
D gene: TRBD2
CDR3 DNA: TGTGCCAGCAGCTTACTAGCGGGAGGTACCGGGGAGCTGTTTTTT
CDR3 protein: CASSLLAGGTGELFF

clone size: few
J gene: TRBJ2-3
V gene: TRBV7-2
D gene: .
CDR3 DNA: TGTGCCAGCAGCCCCTTACGGGATACGCAGTATTTT
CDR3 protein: CASSPLRDTQYF

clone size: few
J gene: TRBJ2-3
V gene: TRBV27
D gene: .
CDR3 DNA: TGTGCCAGCAGTTTATCCCGACCAGATACGCAGTATTTT
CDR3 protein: CASSLSRPDTQYF

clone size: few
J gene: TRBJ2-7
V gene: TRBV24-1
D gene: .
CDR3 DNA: TGTGCCACCAGTGACCCTAGGACCGCGCGGGAGCAGTACTTC
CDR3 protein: CATSDPRTAREQYF

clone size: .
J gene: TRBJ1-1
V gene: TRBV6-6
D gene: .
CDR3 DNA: TGTGCCAGCAGTTACGTGAACACTGAAGCTTTCTTT
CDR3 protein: CASSYVNTEAFF

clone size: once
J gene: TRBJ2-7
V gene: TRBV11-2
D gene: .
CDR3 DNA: TGTGCCAGCAGCCCTCAATCCTACGAGCAGTACTTC
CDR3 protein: CASSPQSYEQYF

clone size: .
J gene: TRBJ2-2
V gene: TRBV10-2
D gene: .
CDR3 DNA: TGCGCCAGCAGTCATCCTACCCTCGGCGGGGAGCTGTTTTTT
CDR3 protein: CASSHPTLGGELFF

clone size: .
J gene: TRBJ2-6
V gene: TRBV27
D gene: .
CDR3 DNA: TGTGCCAGCAGGCTCAGGGGTTCTAGGGCCAACGTCCTGACTTTC
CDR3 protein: CASRLRGSRANVLTF

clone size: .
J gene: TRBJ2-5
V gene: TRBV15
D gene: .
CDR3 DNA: TGTGCCACCAGCAGAGACTGGGGGCGGGGGCCAGAAGAGACCCAGTACTTC
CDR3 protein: CATSRDWGRGPEETQYF

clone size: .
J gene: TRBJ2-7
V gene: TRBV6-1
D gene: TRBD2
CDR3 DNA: TGTGCCAGCGCCACGGGGGGTGGAAACCCCAAGCAGTACTTC
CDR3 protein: CASATGGGNPKQYF

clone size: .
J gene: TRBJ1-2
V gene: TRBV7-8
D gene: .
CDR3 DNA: TGTGCCAGCAGCTTAGAGTGGGGAGAAGGTGGCTACACCTTC
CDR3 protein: CASSLEWGEGGYTF

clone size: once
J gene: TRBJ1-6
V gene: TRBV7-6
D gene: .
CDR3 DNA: TGTGCCAGCAGCCATTCGGGGCGACGCTCCTATAATTCACCCCTCCACTTT
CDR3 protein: CASSHSGRRSYNSPLHF

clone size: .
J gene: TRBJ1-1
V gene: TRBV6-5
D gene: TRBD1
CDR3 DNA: TGTGCCAGCAGTTTGCGGGACAGATTGAACACTGAAGCTTTCTTT
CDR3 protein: CASSLRDRLNTEAFF

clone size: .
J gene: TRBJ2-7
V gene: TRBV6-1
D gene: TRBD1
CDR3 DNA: TGTGCCAGCAGTGAAGCCGGGACAGAAGCCTACGAGCAGTACTTC
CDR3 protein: CASSEAGTEAYEQYF

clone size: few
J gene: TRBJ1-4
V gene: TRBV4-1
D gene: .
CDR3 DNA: TGCGCCAGCAGCCGCTGGCAGAATGAAAAACTGTTTTTT
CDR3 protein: CASSRWQNEKLFF

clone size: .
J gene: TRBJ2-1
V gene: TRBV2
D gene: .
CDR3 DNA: TGTGCCACCAAACGGGGAGGGGGCTCCTACAATGAGCAGTTCTTC
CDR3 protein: CATKRGGGSYNEQFF

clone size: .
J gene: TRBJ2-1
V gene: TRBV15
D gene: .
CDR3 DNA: TGTGCCACCAGCAGTAGCGGCACCCGGGGCCATGAGCAGTTCTTC
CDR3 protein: CATSSSGTRGHEQFF